These T cell receptor beta chains were read from a single sample in a study of cytomegalovirus exposure and HLA in healthy donors. Produced via immunoSEQ multiplex PCR; TCRdb's table is partial and in-frame only. The table lists approximately 200,000 clones, 83% of them singletons. The material sequenced was PBMCs. These receptors all stem from a girl between 10 and 17 years old in good health and CMV-seronegative. Each CDR3 is given with its conserved first and last residue.

V	J	CDR3
TRBV19	TRBJ2-7	CASSSTSGTYYEQYF
TRBV6-5	TRBJ1-2	CASSSQTANYGYTF
TRBV5-1	TRBJ2-1	CASSPAGGSNEQFF
TRBV30	TRBJ2-7	CAWSSPQGPSLYEQYF
TRBV4-1	TRBJ1-5	CASSRAGSNQPQHF
TRBV28	TRBJ1-5	CASSGGLNQPQHF
TRBV6-5	TRBJ2-2	CASRTDRGPGELFF
TRBV18	TRBJ2-7	CASSPSPTGDEQYF
TRBV30	TRBJ1-4	CAWSMANEKLFF
TRBV5-1	TRBJ1-4	CASSWTGQGGEKLFF
TRBV6-5	TRBJ1-5	CASSYGPAGNQPQHF
TRBV28	TRBJ2-1	CASRKTTSESYNEQFF
TRBV5-1	TRBJ1-4	CASSLLGGRGEKLFF
TRBV28	TRBJ1-1	CASTIGDSEAFF
TRBV7-2	TRBJ1-2	CASSLRGISYGYTF
TRBV9	TRBJ2-7	CASSVDTGVLGEQYF
TRBV4-1	TRBJ2-7	CASSQVAGTYEQYF
TRBV5-4	TRBJ2-1	CASSFPKLVGQFF
TRBV4-3	TRBJ2-5	CASSQDAGGRETQYF
TRBV19	TRBJ1-2	CASRRGTDDGKGYTF
TRBV4-3	TRBJ2-6	CASSQDTGLLHGANVLTF
TRBV10-1	TRBJ2-2	CATSGVNTGELFF
TRBV19	TRBJ1-4	CASSAWASGINEKLFF
TRBV7-9	TRBJ1-4	CASSLEEVRQGSEKLFF
TRBV9	TRBJ2-1	CASSVGRIEGSFIDEQFF
TRBV14	TRBJ2-2	CASSQDLNPGELFF
TRBV5-4	TRBJ1-1	CASSLYTGNTEAFF
TRBV28	TRBJ2-1	CASSPSGRAGNEQFF
TRBV2	TRBJ2-5	CASSRERETQYF
TRBV4-2	TRBJ2-1	CASSQAGTSGNNEQFF
TRBV28	TRBJ2-6	CASSLGGFSGSGANVLTF
TRBV28	TRBJ1-1	CASSLLNTEAFF
TRBV6-5	TRBJ1-4	CASSYVSRNEKLFF
TRBV19	TRBJ1-4	CASNRGSFNEKLFF